This TCR beta chain was identified during a study of human T cells and chemical hapten exposure. V gave up 4 bases and J gave up 5 bases; unmatched junction bases: 6. Germline CDR1 and CDR2: MNHEY and SMNVEV (reference sequence). This CDR3 region has 15 residues. Time point indicated: patch test 1, 2 weeks after DPC sensitization. Stated treatment: therapeutic diphenylcyclopropenone sensitization with weekly scalp DPC. Total RNA was extracted from unfractionated whole blood. MiXCR, run by TCRdb on the RACE reads, gives a single entry per CDR3 protein. Of some 80,000 distinct CDR3 sequences listed, approximately 11% are singletons.

The chain is built from TRBV27 and TRBJ2-7, with 12 nucleotides matching TRBD1. The TCR originated in a woman in her fifties or sixties with alopecia areata. Some clones in this sample may be carry-over from other donors' samples. Specimen: whole blood, collected in connection with sensitization to the hapten diphenylcyclopropenone (DPC). The CDR3 sequence is CASSWGQGAQHEQYF. The DNA for the CDR3 is TGTGCCAGCAGTTGGGGACAGGGGGCGCAGCACGAGCAGTACTTC.